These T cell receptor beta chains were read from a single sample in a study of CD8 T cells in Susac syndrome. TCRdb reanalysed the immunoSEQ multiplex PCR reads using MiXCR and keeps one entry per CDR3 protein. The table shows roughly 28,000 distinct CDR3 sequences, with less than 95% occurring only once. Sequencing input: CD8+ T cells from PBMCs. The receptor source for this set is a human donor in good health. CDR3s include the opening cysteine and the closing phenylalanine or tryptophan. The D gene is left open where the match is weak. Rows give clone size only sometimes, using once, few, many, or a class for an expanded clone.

cdr3_aa: CASSLGGANSYEQYF; cdr3_nt: TGTGCCAGCAGCTTAGGGGGGGCTAACTCCTACGAGCAGTACTTC; j_call: TRBJ2-7; clone_size: -; v_call: TRBV7-9; d_call: -
cdr3_aa: CASSWRTGRNQPQHF; cdr3_nt: TGTGCCAGCAGTTGGAGGACAGGGAGGAATCAGCCCCAGCATTTT; j_call: TRBJ1-5; clone_size: -; v_call: TRBV6-2/TRBV6-3; d_call: TRBD1
cdr3_aa: CSVGSGTRGNYGYTF; cdr3_nt: TGCAGCGTTGGTTCCGGGACTCGAGGGAACTATGGCTACACCTTC; j_call: TRBJ1-2; clone_size: -; v_call: TRBV29-1; d_call: -
cdr3_aa: CASSLLQGIRNEQYF; cdr3_nt: TGCGCCAGCAGCTTGCTTCAGGGGATAAGGAACGAGCAGTACTTC; j_call: TRBJ2-7; clone_size: -; v_call: TRBV5-1; d_call: -
cdr3_aa: CASSEGAGGHGYTF; cdr3_nt: TGCGCCAGCAGCGAAGGGGCCGGGGGCCATGGCTACACCTTC; j_call: TRBJ1-2; clone_size: -; v_call: TRBV4-3; d_call: -
cdr3_aa: CASTRRGSYNEQFF; cdr3_nt: TGTGCCAGCACACGTAGGGGTTCCTACAATGAGCAGTTCTTC; j_call: TRBJ2-1; clone_size: -; v_call: TRBV6-5; d_call: -
cdr3_aa: CASSPPVQETQYF; cdr3_nt: TGTGCCAGCAGCCCCCCGGTCCAAGAGACCCAGTACTTC; j_call: TRBJ2-5; clone_size: -; v_call: TRBV7-9; d_call: -
cdr3_aa: CASSPGTSATYEQYF; cdr3_nt: TGTGCCAGCAGCCCCGGGACTAGTGCCACCTACGAGCAGTACTTC; j_call: TRBJ2-7; clone_size: -; v_call: TRBV7-6; d_call: TRBD2
cdr3_aa: CASSDRGYYEQYF; cdr3_nt: TGTGCCAGCTCGGACAGGGGGTACTACGAGCAGTACTTC; j_call: TRBJ2-7; clone_size: -; v_call: TRBV6-5; d_call: TRBD1
cdr3_aa: CASSFEGNEQFF; cdr3_nt: TGTGCCAGCAGTTTTGAGGGAAATGAGCAGTTCTTC; j_call: TRBJ2-1; clone_size: -; v_call: TRBV6-6; d_call: -
cdr3_aa: CAISESRTGGDLEQYF; cdr3_nt: TGTGCCATCAGTGAGTCGAGAACAGGAGGGGACCTCGAGCAGTACTTC; j_call: TRBJ2-7; clone_size: -; v_call: TRBV10-3; d_call: -
cdr3_aa: CASSYHLTATNEQFF; cdr3_nt: TGTGCCAGCAGTTACCACCTGACGGCGACCAATGAGCAGTTCTTC; j_call: TRBJ2-1; clone_size: -; v_call: TRBV6-2/TRBV6-3; d_call: -
cdr3_aa: CASSPTTEAFF; cdr3_nt: TGTGCCAGCAGCCCGACAACTGAAGCTTTCTTT; j_call: TRBJ1-1; clone_size: once; v_call: TRBV7-9; d_call: -
cdr3_aa: CASRLRVGNQPQHF; cdr3_nt: TGTGCCAGTAGATTGAGGGTGGGCAATCAGCCCCAGCATTTT; j_call: TRBJ1-5; clone_size: -; v_call: TRBV19; d_call: -
cdr3_aa: CASSQVAGANTGELFF; cdr3_nt: TGTGCCAGCAGCCAGGTTGCGGGGGCGAACACCGGGGAGCTGTTTTTT; j_call: TRBJ2-2; clone_size: -; v_call: TRBV14; d_call: TRBD2
cdr3_aa: CASSLNRGETQYF; cdr3_nt: TGTGCCAGCAGCTTAAACAGGGGAGAGACCCAGTACTTC; j_call: TRBJ2-5; clone_size: -; v_call: TRBV7-2; d_call: TRBD1
cdr3_aa: CASRGGDLGGYTF; cdr3_nt: TGTGCCAGCCGGGGAGGCGATCTCGGTGGCTACACCTTC; j_call: TRBJ1-2; clone_size: once; v_call: TRBV27; d_call: -
cdr3_aa: CSARDHGIASYEQYF; cdr3_nt: TGCAGTGCTAGAGATCATGGGATTGCGTCGTACGAGCAGTACTTC; j_call: TRBJ2-7; clone_size: -; v_call: TRBV20-1; d_call: -
cdr3_aa: CAGSMESSSYEQYF; cdr3_nt: TGTGCGGGGTCGATGGAGTCGAGTTCCTACGAGCAGTACTTC; j_call: TRBJ2-7; clone_size: -; v_call: TRBV7-9; d_call: -